This TCR beta chain was documented in a study of T cell repertoires in cytomegalovirus infection. Study at large: A matching HLA type, together with CMV infection, was signaled by public TCR beta signatures.

This clonotype was counted ten times or more. The antigen remains unidentified. TCRdb redid the calling of the reads with MiXCR, one entry per CDR3 protein. The table lists approximately 400,000 distinct CDR3 sequences, about a third of them singletons. CDR3 length: 15 amino acids. With V trimmed by 5 bases and J by 2 bases, 5 bases remained unmatched. Germline V gene data show CDR1 as SGHVS and CDR2 as FQNEAQ. Study-wide results and caveats: Cumulative public TCR beta family frequency identified carriers of CMV plus the relevant HLA. The ex vivo response was dominated by HLA-C-restricted CMV-specific TCR beta clonotypes.

This TCR came from a human donor in good health (CMV status not recorded). Some clones in this sample may be carry-over from other donors' samples. Sequenced: PBMCs. The gene calls are TRBV7-8 and TRBJ2-3; 9 nucleotides line up with TRBD2. CDR3 nucleotide sequence: TGTGCCAGCAGCGAGCTAGCGGGGTTCACAGATACGCAGTATTTT. Translation gives CASSELAGFTDTQYF.